This passage covers 10 T cell receptor beta chains from one sample sequenced in a study of cytomegalovirus exposure and HLA in healthy donors. PCR primers comprised 60 Vbeta and 13 Jbeta primers. Clones were sequenced by immunoSEQ multiplex PCR, and TCRdb holds only the in-frame ones, with some missing. The sample has about 89,000 clones, over 60% seen once. Sequenced material: PBMCs. The receptors stem from a man aged 30 to 39 in good health and CMV-seronegative.

The chain joins TRBV29-1 to TRBJ2-7; a possible D gene is TRBD2 (5 bases). Deletions cut 2 bases from V and 4 bases from J, with 9 bases between. CDR1 and CDR2 from the germline V gene are SQVTM and ANQGSEA. The CDR3 extends over 12 amino acids. The CDR3: CSVELGGYEQYF. The DNA for the CDR3 is TGCAGCGTTGAACTCGGCGGGTACGAGCAGTACTTC.

The chain links TRBV10-3 to TRBJ1-5; possibly TRBD1 for D (5 bases). This CDR3 has 14 residues. V lost 3 bases and J 4 bases, leaving 10 bases between the germline ends. Per the germline V gene, CDR1 is ENHRY and CDR2 is SYGVKD. The CDR3 sequence is CAISDGRTNQPQHF. The CDR3 nucleotides are TGTGCCATCAGTGACGGGAGGACAAATCAGCCCCAGCATTTT.

The V call is TRBV7-2, the J call TRBJ1-3; TRBD1 is a possible D gene (6 bases). Germline V CDR1 and CDR2: SGHTA, FQGNSA. The CDR3 consists of 15 residues. Trimming removed 6 bases from V and 0 bases from J, with 12 bases in between. CDR3 nucleotide sequence: TGTGCCAGCAGGGTCACAGGGAGCTCTGGAAACACCATATATTTT. It specifies CASRVTGSSGNTIYF.

The chain carries TRBV6-1 and TRBJ2-1, with 9 positions matching TRBD1. V lost 6 bases to trimming and J lost 9 bases; unmatched junction nucleotides: 9. The CDR3 totals 14 residues. Germline loops: CDR1 MNHNS, CDR2 SASEGT. CDR3 loop: CASSPGTGKAEQFF. In nucleotides, the CDR3 is TGTGCCAGCAGCCCCGGGACAGGGAAGGCTGAGCAGTTCTTC.

The sample holds one count of this clone. J is TRBJ2-5 and V is TRBV27, with TRBD2 identical over 14 bases. This CDR3 comprises 17 residues. Trimming at V came to 1 base and at J to 5 bases, leaving 6 bases not matched to a gene. Germline V CDR1 and CDR2: MNHEY, SMNVEV (reference sequence). The CDR3 loop reads CASSLYGLAGGSETQYF. The CDR3 DNA sequence: TGTGCCAGCAGTTTATATGGACTAGCGGGAGGTAGTGAGACCCAGTACTTC.

The V call is TRBV5-1, the J call TRBJ1-2, with a possible D match to TRBD1 (5 bases). The V and J ends lost 0 bases and 8 bases respectively, with 8 bases between them. CDR1 and CDR2 from the germline V gene are SGHRS and YFSETQ. CDR3 length: 12 amino acids. DNA of the CDR3: TGCGCCAGCAGCTTGGCAGGGTGGGGCTACACCTTC. It specifies CASSLAGWGYTF.

The V gene is TRBV5-1, the J gene TRBJ2-3, with 9 bases identical to TRBD2. The length of the CDR3 is 15 residues. Trimming at V came to 3 bases and at J to 2 bases, leaving 4 bases not matched to a gene. Germline V gives CDR1 SGHRS, CDR2 YFSETQ. CDR3 DNA sequence: TGCGCCAGCAGCTCTAGCGGGACTTACACAGATACGCAGTATTTT. It encodes CASSSSGTYTDTQYF.

The chain is built from TRBV5-1 and TRBJ2-5, with a tentative D call TRBD1 (5 bases). The germline V gene encodes CDR1 SGHRS and CDR2 YFSETQ. The V gene lost 0 bases and the J gene lost 7 bases, with 10 bases spanning the gap. The length of the CDR3 is 13 residues. CDR3 bases: TGCGCCAGCAGCTTGGACAGGTCCCGGACCCAGTACTTC. Its protein is CASSLDRSRTQYF.

The J gene is TRBJ2-7, the V gene TRBV2, with D possibly being TRBD2 (5 bases). There are 13 residues in the CDR3. Trimming shortened V by 4 bases and J by 6 bases, and 13 bases separated the two germline ends. Germline V gene sequence: CDR1 SNHLY, CDR2 FYNNEI. The CDR3 region is CASSGTPGSEQYF. In DNA, the CDR3 is TGTGCCAGCAGTGGGACCCCGGGGAGCGAGCAGTACTTC.

The J gene is TRBJ2-5, the V gene TRBV5-6; 10 bases agree with TRBD1. The length of the CDR3 is 15 residues. Germline CDR1 SGHDT, CDR2 YYEEEE. The junction had 8 bases not matched to a gene; V was cut back by 4 bases and J by 5 bases. CDR3 residues: CASSDGTGVRETQYF. The CDR3 DNA reads as TGTGCCAGCAGCGACGGGACAGGGGTGCGGGAGACCCAGTACTTC. Full variable domain (missing parts from reference TRBV5-6 and TRBJ2-5): DAGVTQSPTHLIKTRGQQVTLRCSPKSGHDTVSWYQQALGQGPQFIFQYYEEEERQRGNFPDRFSGHQFPNYSSELNVNALLLGDSALYLCASSDGTGVRETQYFGPGTRLLVL.